The 29 T cell receptor beta chains below were found in one sample sequenced in a study of blood T cell repertoires in COVID-19. The repertoire was sequenced with immunoSEQ multiplex PCR; TCRdb's copy has only in-frame clones and lacks some. The table lists around 130,000 clones, just under 85% of them singletons. Sequences were obtained from peripheral blood. These receptors all stem from a woman aged 50 to 60 with acute or convalescent COVID-19.

The rearrangement joins TRBV18 to TRBJ2-2; a possible D gene is TRBD1 (5 bases). The germline gives CDR1 KGHSH, CDR2 LQKENI. The V gene lost 3 bases and the J gene lost 0 bases, with 8 bases spanning the gap. The CDR3 is 15 amino acids. In nucleotides, the CDR3 is TGTGCCAGCTCACCGTCAGGGACGAACACCGGGGAGCTGTTTTTT. Translating gives CASSPSGTNTGELFF.

The V gene is TRBV2, the J gene TRBJ1-3; D is ambiguous. The CDR3 extends over 16 amino acids. The germline V gene has CDR1 SNHLY and CDR2 FYNNEI. V was pared by 0 bases and J by 0 bases, with 9 bases between. The CDR3 loop is CASSEAVSRSGNTIYF. For the CDR3, the DNA is TGTGCCAGCAGTGAAGCCGTCTCCCGCTCTGGAAACACCATATATTTT. Combining the CDR3 with reference TRBV2 and TRBJ1-3 gives the whole variable domain EPEVTQTPSHQVTQMGQEVILRCVPISNHLYFYWYRQILGQKVEFLVSFYNNEISEKSEIFDDQFSVERPDGSNFTLKIRSTKLEDSAMYFCASSEAVSRSGNTIYFGEGSWLTVV.

The V call is TRBV29-1, the J call TRBJ2-7, with D perhaps matching TRBD2 (6 bases). Germline V gene sequence: CDR1 SQVTM, CDR2 ANQGSEA. The CDR3 covers 12 residues. V lost 4 bases and J lost 6, with 13 bases in between. CDR3: CSVGGGLGEQYF. In DNA, the CDR3 is TGCAGCGTTGGGGGAGGTCTGGGCGAGCAGTACTTC.

The chain combines TRBV12-3 or TRBV12-4 with TRBJ1-1; D is perhaps TRBD1 (5 bases). The CDR3 contains 12 residues. With 5 bases removed from V and 10 bases from J, the gap between germline ends came to 14 bases. Written as DNA, the CDR3 is TGTGCCAGCAGTCGGGGAGGGGATAGAGCTTTCTTT. It codes for CASSRGGDRAFF.

In this sample, this clone turned up a few times. The genes are TRBV7-2 and TRBJ2-3; D possibly corresponds to TRBD2 (5 bases). Trimming removed 1 base at V and 0 bases at J, with 11 bases between. The germline gives CDR1 SGHTA, CDR2 FQGNSA. The length of the CDR3 is 16 residues. CDR3 residues: CASSLGLGASTDTQYF. As DNA, the CDR3 is TGTGCCAGCAGCTTAGGTCTGGGAGCTAGCACAGATACGCAGTATTTT.

The rearrangement uses TRBV6-6 and TRBJ2-2; TRBD1 aligns across 12 bases. In germline, CDR1 is MNHNY, CDR2 SVGAGI (reference sequence). The CDR3 consists of 16 residues. With 7 bases clipped from V and 4 bases from J, the junction kept 7 bases outside the gene matches. The CDR3: CASKAGTGGSTGELFF. Here the CDR3 DNA reads TGTGCCAGCAAAGCCGGGACAGGGGGCAGCACCGGGGAGCTGTTTTTT.

A few counts support this clone. For the CDR3, the DNA is TGCGCCAGCAGCCCCTACTCGGCGGGGGGGTCCTATGAGCAGTTCTTC. Protein product: CASSPYSAGGSYEQFF. The V and J genes are TRBV4-1 and TRBJ2-1; 9 nucleotides line up with TRBD2. The CDR3 has 16 amino acids. Germline values: CDR1 MGHRA, CDR2 YSYEKL. The V segment lost 4 bases and the J segment 8 bases; nucleotides outside the gene matches: 12.

In this sample, this clone turned up a few times. This chain uses TRBV6-5 with TRBJ1-2; 7 bases align to TRBD1. Trimming removed 5 bases from V and 6 bases from J; junction bases left unmatched: 6. Germline V gene sequence: CDR1 MNHEY, CDR2 SVGAGI. The CDR3 contains 13 residues. CDR3 protein: CASSLTGADGYTF. The CDR3 bases are TGTGCCAGCAGTCTTACAGGGGCTGATGGCTACACCTTC.

The chain combines TRBV7-9 with TRBJ2-3; 7 bases line up with TRBD1. Per germline, CDR1 SEHNR and CDR2 FQNEAQ (reference sequence). The CDR3 is 16 amino acids. The V segment lost 5 bases and the J segment 1 base; nucleotides outside the gene matches: 9. This chain's CDR3 is CASSAGTGVGTDTQYF. CDR3 nucleotide sequence: TGTGCCAGCAGCGCCGGTACAGGGGTTGGCACAGATACGCAGTATTTT.

This chain connects TRBV6-5 to TRBJ1-5; TRBD1 aligns across 8 bases. This CDR3 has 15 residues. Per germline, CDR1 MNHEY and CDR2 SVGAGI. J was trimmed by 6 bases and V by 6 bases; bases with no gene match: 10. The CDR3, as DNA: TGTGCCAGCAGGTCCGACAGGGGTAAAGGTCAGCCCCAGCATTTT. It yields the protein CASRSDRGKGQPQHF.

The V gene is TRBV12-5, the J gene TRBJ2-3; D possibly corresponds to TRBD2 (7 bases). Germline V CDR1 and CDR2: LGHNT, FRNRAP. CDR3 size: 19 residues. Trimming stripped 0 bases from V and 0 bases from J, with 19 bases between. The CDR3 DNA is TGTGCTAGTGGTTTGGTAGGGGGGGGGCAAATCACTAGCACAGATACGCAGTATTTT. This sequence encodes CASGLVGGGQITSTDTQYF.

The gene calls are TRBV30 and TRBJ2-3, with 9 bases aligning to TRBD1. The germline CDR1 and CDR2 sequences are GTSNPN and SVGIG (reference sequence). The CDR3 is 11 amino acids. Unmatched junction bases numbered 2, after V lost 3 bases and J lost 10 bases. The CDR3 loop is CAWSDRGAQYF. For the CDR3, the DNA is TGTGCCTGGAGCGACAGGGGGGCGCAGTATTTT.

The chain combines TRBV18 with TRBJ1-2, with 7 bases fitting TRBD1. The CDR3 extends over 13 amino acids. Germline assignment: CDR1 KGHSH and CDR2 LQKENI. After removal of 8 bases from V and 2 bases from J, the junction contained 5 bases not matched to a gene. The CDR3 DNA follows: TGTGCCAGCCGACAGGGAGGCAACTATGGCTACACCTTC. Translating gives CASRQGGNYGYTF.

This chain links TRBV5-1 with TRBJ1-6, with 9 bases aligning to TRBD1. Germline V gene lookup returns CDR1 SGHRS and CDR2 YFSETQ. V dropped 8 bases and J dropped 7; count of bases not matched to a gene: 4. The CDR3 extends over 13 amino acids. The CDR3 region is CASSGTGNSPLHF. DNA for the CDR3: TGCGCCAGTTCCGGGACAGGGAATTCACCCCTCCACTTT.

The V and J genes are TRBV4-1 and TRBJ1-5; 8 bases align to TRBD1. The CDR3 has 17 amino acids. CDR1 is MGHRA and CDR2 is YSYEKL in the germline V gene. V lost 6 bases to trimming and J lost 0 bases; unmatched junction nucleotides: 10. CDR3 protein: CASSIATGGISNQPQHF. The CDR3 nucleotides read TGCGCCAGCAGTATTGCCACAGGGGGTATTAGCAATCAGCCCCAGCATTTT.

This chain connects TRBV7-9 to TRBJ1-4; 9 bases line up with TRBD1. The germline V gene has CDR1 SEHNR and CDR2 FQNEAQ (reference sequence). The CDR3 totals 15 residues. With 1 base clipped from V and 3 bases from J, the junction kept 0 bases outside the gene matches. The CDR3, as DNA: TGTGCCAGCAGCTTAGGGGACAGGGCTAATGAAAAACTGTTTTTT. This translates into CASSLGDRANEKLFF.

This clone came up a few times. The chain uses TRBV28 and TRBJ1-2; the match to TRBD1 covers 7 bases. This CDR3 comprises 14 residues. The V gene end was trimmed by 5 bases and the J gene end by 2 bases; junction bases not matched to a gene: 5. CDR1 and CDR2 (germline): MDHEN, SYDVKM. DNA of the CDR3: TGTGCCAGCAGTCCCCCGGGACAGAACTATGGCTACACCTTC. This gives the protein CASSPPGQNYGYTF.

The chain couples TRBV9 to TRBJ1-2, with D possibly matching TRBD1 (5 bases). CDR1 SGDLS and CDR2 YYNGEE come from the germline V gene. V was shortened by 4 bases and J by 7 bases, with 11 bases between the two germline ends. The CDR3 is 12 residues long. The CDR3 loop is CASSPGVGGYTF. The CDR3, as DNA: TGTGCCAGCAGCCCGGGGGTTGGTGGCTACACCTTC.

The chain recombines TRBV29-1 with TRBJ2-3; D remains ambiguous. The CDR3 loop spans 13 amino acids. The ends were cut back, 1 base at V and 0 bases at J, with 5 bases in the middle. Germline-derived CDR1 and CDR2 are SQVTM and ANQGSEA. CDR3 amino acids: CSVEATSTDTQYF. The CDR3 nucleotides are TGCAGCGTTGAAGCTACTAGCACAGATACGCAGTATTTT.

The chain carries TRBV24-1 and TRBJ2-3, with TRBD2 matching 11 bases. This CDR3 region has 15 residues. CDR1 and CDR2 (germline): KGHDR, SFDVKD. The junction had 1 base not matched to a gene; V was cut back by 3 bases and J by 3 bases. The CDR3 region is CATSDTSGGTDTQYF. The CDR3 bases are TGTGCCACCAGTGATACTAGCGGGGGAACAGATACGCAGTATTTT.

In the case of this clone: Other DNA sequences within the sample encode an identical CDR3. The V and J genes are TRBV19 and TRBJ1-3; possibly TRBD1 for D (5 bases). Trimming pared 7 bases from V and 0 bases from J, leaving 13 bases between. This CDR3 region has 15 residues. CDR1 is LNHDA and CDR2 is SQIVND in the germline V gene (reference sequence). The CDR3 spells CASTLDTSSGNTIYF. For the CDR3, the DNA is TGTGCCAGTACCTTGGACACCAGCTCTGGAAACACCATATATTTT.

The V gene is TRBV14, the J gene TRBJ1-2; weak D call: TRBD1 (6 bases). V was clipped by 3 bases and J by 7 bases, with 15 bases between them. This CDR3 has 14 amino acids. CDR1 SGHDN and CDR2 FVKESK come from the germline V gene. The CDR3 is CASSQGGAGAGYTF. The CDR3 nucleotides read TGTGCCAGCAGCCAGGGAGGGGCAGGGGCTGGCTACACCTTC.

V is TRBV5-1 and J is TRBJ2-1, with D possibly matching TRBD2 (7 bases). Germline CDR1 reads SGHRS; CDR2 reads YFSETQ. Trimming cost V 0 bases and J 2 bases, with 12 bases left between them. This CDR3 region has 16 residues. CDR3 in DNA: TGCGCCAGCAGCTTGGATGACGGGGGGCCCTACAATGAGCAGTTCTTC. The encoded protein is CASSLDDGGPYNEQFF.

The chain carries TRBV5-5 and TRBJ1-2; 8 bases fit TRBD1. Germline-derived CDR1 and CDR2 are SGHKS and YYEKEE (reference sequence). There are 15 residues in the CDR3. V shed 1 base and J 4 bases; nucleotides not matched to a gene: 6. The DNA of the CDR3 is TGTGCCAGCAGCTTGTTAGGACAGGGCTCCTATGGCTACACCTTC. This translates into CASSLLGQGSYGYTF.

This clone has a handful of counts. The chain links TRBV5-5 to TRBJ2-3, with D possibly matching TRBD2 (6 bases). The CDR3 sequence is 14 residues long. Trimming took off 3 bases at V and 2 bases at J, with 10 bases between the two ends. In germline, CDR1 is SGHKS, CDR2 YYEKEE (reference sequence). CDR3: CASSSTRDTDTQYF. The DNA for the CDR3 is TGTGCCAGCAGCTCGACTAGAGACACAGATACGCAGTATTTT.

The V and J genes are TRBV5-4 and TRBJ2-2, with 7 bases that match TRBD2. The V gene end was trimmed by 4 bases and the J gene end by 7 bases; junction bases not matched to a gene: 7. This CDR3 is built from 14 residues. Germline V CDR1 and CDR2: SGHNT, YYREEE (reference sequence). CDR3 coding DNA: TGTGCCAGCAGCGTGGAAGCGGGGTTCGGGGAGCTGTTTTTT. It is translated as CASSVEAGFGELFF.

This clone came up once. The chain recombines TRBV5-1 with TRBJ1-4; 7 nucleotides align to TRBD1. J gave up 2 bases and V 5 bases, and 12 bases lay outside the gene matches. CDR1 and CDR2 from the germline V gene are SGHRS and YFSETQ. This CDR3 has 17 residues. The CDR3 is CASSFAGGRSTNEKLFF. The CDR3 nucleotides read TGCGCCAGCAGTTTTGCAGGGGGGAGGTCGACTAATGAAAAACTGTTTTTT. Full variable domain (rest looked up from reference TRBV5-1 and TRBJ1-4): KAGVTQTPRYLIKTRGQQVTLSCSPISGHRSVSWYQQTPGQGLQFLFEYFSETQRNKGNFPGRFSGRQFSNSRSEMNVSTLELGDSALYLCASSFAGGRSTNEKLFFGSGTQLSVL.

The table lists this clone with many counts. V is TRBV5-1 and J is TRBJ2-7; D ambiguous. Trimming shortened V by 7 bases and J by 2 bases, and 4 bases separated the two germline ends. The CDR3 contains 10 residues. Germline CDR1 and CDR2: SGHRS and YFSETQ. CDR3 amino acids: CASLPYEQYF. In DNA form, the CDR3 reads TGCGCCAGCCTCCCCTACGAGCAGTACTTC.

The genes are TRBV19 and TRBJ2-3; 9 bases match TRBD1. J gave up 5 bases and V 5 bases, and 14 bases lay outside the gene matches. CDR1 and CDR2 (germline): LNHDA, SQIVND (reference sequence). The CDR3 loop spans 17 amino acids. The CDR3 spells CASSLSFVGQGRDTQYF. The DNA for the CDR3 is TGTGCCAGTAGTCTCTCGTTTGTGGGACAGGGAAGAGATACGCAGTATTTT.